Presented here are 9 T cell receptor beta chains from one specimen sequenced in a study of T cells after yellow fever vaccination. Each CDR3 protein gets one entry after TCRdb re-called the 5' RACE reads with MiXCR. The sample yields 400,000 or so distinct CDR3 sequences, about 19% seen once. Sequencing was performed on PBMCs, taken before the yellow fever booster vaccination. The receptors originated from a man younger than 30 who received the YFV17D yellow fever vaccine.

This chain uses TRBV20-1 with TRBJ2-3, with D perhaps matching TRBD2 (6 bases). Trimming pared 6 bases from V and 3 bases from J, leaving 16 bases between. The CDR3 has 14 residues. The germline V gene encodes CDR1 DFQATT and CDR2 SNEGSKA (reference sequence). The CDR3 spells CSAIAELATDTQYF. The CDR3 coding sequence is TGCAGTGCCATAGCGGAACTAGCAACAGATACGCAGTATTTT.

The rearrangement joins TRBV7-2 to TRBJ2-7, with TRBD1 identical over 9 bases. CDR3 size: 15 residues. Looked up from germline, CDR1 is SGHTA and CDR2 is FQGNSA. V trimming: 2 bases; J trimming: 3 bases; junction bases outside the gene matches: 5. CDR3 in amino acids: CASSLPGQGHYEQYV. CDR3 sequence (DNA): TGTGCCAGCAGCTTACCGGGACAGGGACACTACGAGCAGTACGTC.

This clonotype was counted between two and nine times. The chain joins TRBV20-1 to TRBJ2-2; tentatively, D is TRBD1 or TRBD2 (5 bases each). Germline CDR1 and CDR2: DFQATT and SNEGSKA (reference sequence). With 1 base removed from V and 7 bases from J, the gap between germline ends came to 16 bases. The CDR3 runs 15 residues. The CDR3 reads CSARVGTLRHGELFF. Here the CDR3 DNA reads TGCAGTGCTAGAGTTGGGACCCTACGCCACGGGGAGCTGTTTTTT.

At least ten counts were recorded for this clonotype. The gene calls are TRBV12-3 or TRBV12-4 and TRBJ1-5, with TRBD1 as a possible D gene (5 bases). Trimming removed 5 bases from V and 4 bases from J, with 9 bases in between. The CDR3 is 13 residues long. CDR3 in DNA: TGTGCCAGCAGTCTCAGGGCTAATCAGCCCCAGCATTTT. It translates to CASSLRANQPQHF.

This clonotype was observed many times. The rearrangement links TRBV24-1 to TRBJ2-7; possible D gene TRBD1, 6 bases. The CDR3 consists of 16 residues. Between the trimmed V and J ends, which lost 7 bases and 1 base, there was a span of 19 bases. Germline V gene sequence: CDR1 KGHDR, CDR2 SFDVKD. The CDR3 region has the DNA TGTGCCACCAGAAGCCCCGGACAGCCTCCTTCCTACGAGCAGTACTTC. This translates into CATRSPGQPPSYEQYF.

This clonotype was counted a few times. The J gene is TRBJ1-3, the V gene TRBV14; D remains ambiguous. V was trimmed by 0 bases and J by 4 bases, leaving 13 bases between them. Germline V CDR1 and CDR2: SGHDN, FVKESK. CDR3 size: 16 residues. The CDR3 region has the DNA TGTGCCAGCAGCCAAGATGAGTTGGCGTCCGGAAACACCATATATTTT. Amino acids: CASSQDELASGNTIYF.

V gene TRBV7-2 combines with J gene TRBJ1-6; D unresolved. V lost 1 base and J 5 bases, leaving 9 bases between the germline ends. The CDR3 contains 15 residues. From germline, CDR1 is SGHTA and CDR2 FQGNSA. CDR3: CASSLGGGDNSPLHF. CDR3 coding DNA: TGTGCCAGCAGCTTAGGGGGTGGGGATAATTCACCCCTCCACTTT. The complete variable domain, with remaining parts taken from reference TRBV7-2 and TRBJ1-6, reads GAGVSQSPSNKVTEKGKDVELRCDPISGHTALYWYRQSLGQGLEFLIYFQGNSAPDKSGLPSDRFSAERTGGSVSTLTIQRTQQEDSAVYLCASSLGGGDNSPLHFGNGTRLTVT.

In this sample, this clonotype turned up once. The gene calls are TRBV28 and TRBJ2-7; 7 bases fit TRBD1. CDR3 length: 12 residues. The J segment lost 5 bases and the V segment lost 6 bases, leaving 4 bases of the junction unmatched. CDR1 MDHEN and CDR2 SYDVKM come from the germline V gene. The CDR3 coding sequence is TGTGCCAGCAGAAGACAGGGTAACGAGCAGTACGTC. Protein product: CASRRQGNEQYV.

The chain recombines TRBV7-2 with TRBJ1-2; 8 bases agree with TRBD1. Germline-derived CDR1 and CDR2 are SGHTA and FQGNSA. CDR3 length equals 15 residues. Trimming cost V 5 bases and J 2 bases; bases outside gene matches: 7. The CDR3 sequence: CASSPRRQGNYGYTF. The CDR3, as DNA: TGTGCCAGCAGCCCAAGAAGACAGGGGAACTATGGCTACACCTTC.